These T cell receptor beta chains were read from a single sample in a study of cytomegalovirus exposure and HLA in healthy donors. TCRdb's table, derived via immunoSEQ multiplex PCR, lists solely in-frame clones and lacks some. The sample comprises 150,000 to 200,000 clones, about four fifths of which are singletons, and about 0.8% rests with the top ten. The sequencing input was PBMCs. The receptors come from a woman between 18 and 30 years old in good health and CMV-seronegative. CDR3s include the opening cysteine and the closing phenylalanine or tryptophan. Fields, in order: clone size, D gene, J gene, V gene, CDR3 protein, CDR3 DNA. A D gene is named only where the DNA matches it firmly. Only some rows state a clone size, as once, few, many or a class for expanded clones.

clone size: .; D gene: TRBD2; J gene: TRBJ2-3; V gene: TRBV10-2; CDR3 protein: CASRGLSTDTQYF; CDR3 DNA: TGCGCCAGCAGGGGACTAAGCACAGATACGCAGTATTTT
clone size: .; D gene: TRBD2; J gene: TRBJ2-1; V gene: TRBV6-4; CDR3 protein: CASSSLAGDYNEQFF; CDR3 DNA: TGTGCCAGCAGTTCGTTAGCGGGAGACTACAATGAGCAGTTCTTC
clone size: .; D gene: .; J gene: TRBJ2-2; V gene: TRBV19; CDR3 protein: CASSEQISSTGELFF; CDR3 DNA: TGTGCCAGTAGTGAACAGATTAGTAGCACCGGGGAGCTGTTTTTT
clone size: .; D gene: .; J gene: TRBJ2-7; V gene: TRBV28; CDR3 protein: CASSLLTRTLLLYEQYF; CDR3 DNA: TGTGCCAGCAGTTTACTAACCCGCACGCTCCTTCTCTACGAGCAGTACTTC
clone size: .; D gene: .; J gene: TRBJ1-1; V gene: TRBV6-1; CDR3 protein: CASSVPGVTVAMAFF; CDR3 DNA: TGTGCCAGCAGCGTTCCCGGGGTGACGGTCGCCATGGCTTTCTTT
clone size: .; D gene: .; J gene: TRBJ2-1; V gene: TRBV12-1; CDR3 protein: CASGPAGAGYNEQFF; CDR3 DNA: TGTGCCAGCGGCCCAGCGGGAGCGGGATACAATGAGCAGTTCTTC
clone size: .; D gene: TRBD2; J gene: TRBJ2-5; V gene: TRBV10-3; CDR3 protein: CAISVGDYQQETQYF; CDR3 DNA: TGTGCCATCAGTGTGGGGGACTACCAACAAGAGACCCAGTACTTC
clone size: few; D gene: .; J gene: TRBJ2-3; V gene: TRBV12-5; CDR3 protein: CASGPQGPDTQYF; CDR3 DNA: TGTGCTAGTGGGCCACAGGGCCCAGATACGCAGTATTTT
clone size: few; D gene: TRBD1; J gene: TRBJ2-7; V gene: TRBV27; CDR3 protein: CASSLWGQGAYEQYF; CDR3 DNA: TGTGCCAGCAGTTTATGGGGACAGGGCGCCTACGAGCAGTACTTC
clone size: .; D gene: TRBD2; J gene: TRBJ2-3; V gene: TRBV9; CDR3 protein: CASSAPGGPSVDTQYF; CDR3 DNA: TGTGCCAGCAGCGCACCGGGAGGGCCGAGTGTGGATACGCAGTATTTT
clone size: .; D gene: TRBD1; J gene: TRBJ2-7; V gene: TRBV13; CDR3 protein: CASSGRDRGLYEQYF; CDR3 DNA: TGTGCCAGCAGCGGCCGGGACAGGGGGCTCTACGAGCAGTACTTC
clone size: .; D gene: .; J gene: TRBJ1-3; V gene: TRBV6-5; CDR3 protein: CASRRYLGNTIYF; CDR3 DNA: TGTGCCAGCAGACGCTACCTTGGAAACACCATATATTTT
clone size: .; D gene: .; J gene: TRBJ2-7; V gene: TRBV4-1; CDR3 protein: CASSQGQATYEQYF; CDR3 DNA: TGCGCCAGCAGCCAGGGGCAGGCCACCTACGAGCAGTACTTC
clone size: .; D gene: TRBD1; J gene: TRBJ1-2; V gene: TRBV6-5; CDR3 protein: CASTQSGTGGSGYTF; CDR3 DNA: TGTGCCAGCACTCAATCCGGGACAGGGGGCTCAGGCTACACCTTC
clone size: once; D gene: .; J gene: TRBJ2-2; V gene: TRBV6-1; CDR3 protein: CASSRLARELFF; CDR3 DNA: TGTGCCAGCAGTCGGCTAGCCCGGGAGCTGTTTTTT
clone size: .; D gene: TRBD2; J gene: TRBJ2-1; V gene: TRBV5-1; CDR3 protein: CASSLNGGGTSGNLFFDEQFF; CDR3 DNA: TGCGCCAGCAGCTTGAACGGGGGGGGGACTAGCGGGAATCTTTTCTTCGATGAGCAGTTCTTC
clone size: .; D gene: TRBD2; J gene: TRBJ2-3; V gene: TRBV4-3; CDR3 protein: CASSQDRGGRPSTDTQYF; CDR3 DNA: TGCGCCAGCAGCCAAGATCGGGGGGGCAGGCCGTCCACAGATACGCAGTATTTT
clone size: .; D gene: TRBD2; J gene: TRBJ2-7; V gene: TRBV10-3; CDR3 protein: CAIAPSGGPYEQYF; CDR3 DNA: TGTGCCATCGCCCCTAGCGGCGGGCCTTACGAGCAGTACTTC
clone size: .; D gene: .; J gene: TRBJ1-4; V gene: TRBV28; CDR3 protein: CASSFSGATNEKLFF; CDR3 DNA: TGTGCCAGCAGTTTTTCGGGGGCAACTAATGAAAAACTGTTTTTT
clone size: .; D gene: TRBD2; J gene: TRBJ2-1; V gene: TRBV7-9; CDR3 protein: CASSLAPGLPVF; CDR3 DNA: TGTGCCAGCAGCTTAGCCCCGGGACTACCAGTCTTC
clone size: once; D gene: .; J gene: TRBJ2-3; V gene: TRBV5-1; CDR3 protein: CASAQRSTDTQYF; CDR3 DNA: TGCGCCAGCGCTCAGCGGAGCACAGATACGCAGTATTTT
clone size: .; D gene: .; J gene: TRBJ2-5; V gene: TRBV23-1; CDR3 protein: CAPTGETQYF; CDR3 DNA: TGCGCCCCCACGGGGGAGACCCAGTACTTC
clone size: once; D gene: .; J gene: TRBJ1-2; V gene: TRBV7-9; CDR3 protein: CASSLVEDYGYTF; CDR3 DNA: TGTGCCAGCAGCTTAGTTGAGGACTATGGCTACACCTTC
clone size: .; D gene: .; J gene: TRBJ2-3; V gene: TRBV9; CDR3 protein: CASSAPPEPGGYTDTQYF; CDR3 DNA: TGTGCCAGCAGCGCCCCACCCGAGCCGGGGGGCTACACAGATACGCAGTATTTT
clone size: .; D gene: TRBD2; J gene: TRBJ2-5; V gene: TRBV28; CDR3 protein: CASSAPGGLETQYF; CDR3 DNA: TGTGCCAGCAGTGCACCCGGGGGGTTGGAGACCCAGTACTTC
clone size: .; D gene: TRBD1; J gene: TRBJ1-2; V gene: TRBV11-2; CDR3 protein: CASSYDNAGTGIRGYTF; CDR3 DNA: TGTGCCAGCAGCTATGACAACGCCGGGACAGGGATCCGTGGCTACACCTTC
clone size: .; D gene: .; J gene: TRBJ1-1; V gene: TRBV5-1; CDR3 protein: CASSFLQSTEAFF; CDR3 DNA: TGTGCCAGCAGCTTCTTACAGTCAACTGAAGCTTTCTTT
clone size: .; D gene: TRBD2; J gene: TRBJ2-1; V gene: TRBV5-8; CDR3 protein: CASSRTSYNEQFF; CDR3 DNA: TGTGCCAGCAGCAGGACTAGCTACAATGAGCAGTTCTTC
clone size: .; D gene: .; J gene: TRBJ1-1; V gene: TRBV6-1; CDR3 protein: CASSDFFWEDLNTEAFF; CDR3 DNA: TGTGCCAGCAGTGATTTCTTTTGGGAGGACTTGAACACTGAAGCTTTCTTT
clone size: .; D gene: TRBD1; J gene: TRBJ2-7; V gene: TRBV28; CDR3 protein: CASSLLGQGAYEQYF; CDR3 DNA: TGTGCCAGCAGTTTACTGGGACAGGGGGCTTACGAGCAGTACTTC
clone size: once; D gene: TRBD2; J gene: TRBJ2-3; V gene: TRBV27; CDR3 protein: CASSTDSGGDTQYF; CDR3 DNA: TGTGCCAGCAGTACCGATAGCGGGGGAGATACGCAGTATTTT
clone size: .; D gene: .; J gene: TRBJ2-5; V gene: TRBV5-6; CDR3 protein: CASSLLWWRDLQETQYF; CDR3 DNA: TGTGCCAGCAGCTTGTTATGGTGGAGGGATTTACAAGAGACCCAGTACTTC
clone size: .; D gene: TRBD1; J gene: TRBJ1-2; V gene: TRBV11-3; CDR3 protein: CASSLETGNYGYTF; CDR3 DNA: TGTGCCAGCAGCTTAGAGACAGGGAACTATGGCTACACCTTC
clone size: .; D gene: .; J gene: TRBJ2-7; V gene: TRBV7-9; CDR3 protein: CASSLTESSYEQYF; CDR3 DNA: TGTGCCAGCAGCCTGACAGAATCCTCCTACGAGCAGTACTTC
clone size: once; D gene: .; J gene: TRBJ2-1; V gene: TRBV7-9; CDR3 protein: CASSLAGGTVDEQFF; CDR3 DNA: TGTGCCAGCAGCTTAGCGGGGGGAACGGTCGATGAGCAGTTCTTC
clone size: .; D gene: TRBD1; J gene: TRBJ2-6; V gene: TRBV5-1; CDR3 protein: CASSLLGGAGANVLTF; CDR3 DNA: TGCGCCAGCAGCTTATTAGGGGGCGCTGGGGCCAACGTCCTGACTTTC
clone size: .; D gene: .; J gene: TRBJ1-2; V gene: TRBV6-1; CDR3 protein: CASRTTGSYGYTF; CDR3 DNA: TGTGCCAGCAGAACCACGGGTAGCTATGGCTACACCTTC
clone size: .; D gene: .; J gene: TRBJ1-5; V gene: TRBV6-4; CDR3 protein: CASSEEGGKQPQHF; CDR3 DNA: TGTGCCAGCAGTGAAGAAGGAGGGAAACAGCCCCAGCATTTT
clone size: .; D gene: .; J gene: TRBJ2-7; V gene: TRBV11-2; CDR3 protein: CASSLVREQYF; CDR3 DNA: TGTGCCAGCAGCTTAGTCCGCGAGCAGTACTTC
clone size: .; D gene: TRBD2; J gene: TRBJ2-7; V gene: TRBV9; CDR3 protein: CASSPGLASYEQYF; CDR3 DNA: TGTGCCAGCAGCCCGGGACTAGCGAGCTACGAGCAGTACTTC
clone size: .; D gene: .; J gene: TRBJ2-1; V gene: TRBV5-1; CDR3 protein: CASSLETSWGEQFF; CDR3 DNA: TGCGCCAGCAGCTTGGAAACTAGCTGGGGTGAGCAGTTCTTC
clone size: .; D gene: .; J gene: TRBJ2-7; V gene: TRBV19; CDR3 protein: CASSISGNYEQYF; CDR3 DNA: TGTGCCAGTAGTATTTCAGGGAACTACGAGCAGTACTTC
clone size: .; D gene: TRBD2; J gene: TRBJ2-5; V gene: TRBV9; CDR3 protein: CASSPSLAGGQETQYF; CDR3 DNA: TGTGCCAGCAGCCCCTCACTAGCGGGGGGACAAGAGACCCAGTACTTC